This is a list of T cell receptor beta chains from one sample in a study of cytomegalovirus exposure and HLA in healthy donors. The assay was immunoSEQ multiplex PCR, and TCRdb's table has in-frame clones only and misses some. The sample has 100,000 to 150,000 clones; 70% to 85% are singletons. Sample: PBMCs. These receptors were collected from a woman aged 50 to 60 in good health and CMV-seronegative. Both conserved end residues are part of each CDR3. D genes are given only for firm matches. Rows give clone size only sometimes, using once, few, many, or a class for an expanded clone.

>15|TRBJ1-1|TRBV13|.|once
CASSLGQVVNTEAFF
TGTGCCAGCAGCTTAGGACAGGTGGTGAACACTGAAGCTTTCTTT
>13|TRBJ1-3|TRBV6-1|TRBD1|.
CATQGDAGNTIYF
TGTGCCACTCAGGGGGATGCTGGAAACACCATATATTTT
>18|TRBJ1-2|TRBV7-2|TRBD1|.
CASIQGAFLAEKGHGYTF
TGTGCCAGCATCCAGGGGGCGTTCCTAGCAGAGAAAGGGCATGGCTACACCTTC
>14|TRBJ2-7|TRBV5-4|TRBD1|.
CASSYGTGIYEQYF
TGTGCCAGCAGTTATGGGACAGGAATATACGAGCAGTACTTC
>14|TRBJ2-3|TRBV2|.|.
CASRKLVSTDTQYF
TGTGCCAGCAGAAAACTAGTTTCTACAGATACGCAGTATTTT
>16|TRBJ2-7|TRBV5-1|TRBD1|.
CASSFSRDRGSREQYF
TGCGCCAGCAGCTTCTCAAGGGACAGGGGCTCTCGGGAGCAGTACTTC
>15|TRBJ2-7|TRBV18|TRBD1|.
CASSLGQGGLPEQYF
TGTGCCAGCTCACTGGGACAGGGTGGTCTCCCCGAGCAGTACTTC
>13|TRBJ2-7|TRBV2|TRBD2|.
CASSVGTSSEQYF
TGTGCCAGCAGTGTTGGGACTAGTTCCGAGCAGTACTTC
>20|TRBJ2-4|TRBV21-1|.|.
CASSKSEGQGGTLAKNIQYF
TGTGCCAGCAGCAAATCAGAGGGACAGGGAGGGACCTTAGCCAAAAACATTCAGTACTTC
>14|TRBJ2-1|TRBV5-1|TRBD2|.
CASSLEGLAGEQFF
TGCGCCAGCAGCTTGGAAGGACTAGCGGGTGAGCAGTTCTTC
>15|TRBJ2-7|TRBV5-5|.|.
CASSSPITQAYEQYF
TGTGCCAGCAGCTCACCTATAACTCAGGCCTACGAGCAGTACTTC
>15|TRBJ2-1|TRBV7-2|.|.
CASSRGTGGYNEQFF
TGTGCCAGCAGCCGCGGGACCGGCGGCTACAATGAGCAGTTCTTC
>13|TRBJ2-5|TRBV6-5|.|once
CASSYLAGETQYF
TGTGCCAGCAGTTACTTGGCAGGAGAGACCCAGTACTTC
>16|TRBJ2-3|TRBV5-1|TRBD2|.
CASSAGTSGNTDTQYF
TGCGCCAGCAGCGCGGGAACTAGCGGGAACACAGATACGCAGTATTTT
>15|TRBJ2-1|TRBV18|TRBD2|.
CASSPGTSGRDEQFF
TGTGCCAGCTCACCCGGGACTAGCGGGAGAGATGAGCAGTTCTTC
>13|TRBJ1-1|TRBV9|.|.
CASNPGGYGEAFF
TGTGCCAGTAATCCGGGGGGATACGGTGAAGCTTTCTTT
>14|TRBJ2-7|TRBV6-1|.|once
CASSEASGETEQYF
TGTGCCAGCAGTGAAGCCTCCGGGGAAACGGAGCAGTACTTC
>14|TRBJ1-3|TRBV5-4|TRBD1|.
CASSRDRTGNTIYF
TGTGCCAGCAGCAGGGACAGGACTGGAAACACCATATATTTT
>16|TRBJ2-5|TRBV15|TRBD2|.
CATSRDMGIAGETQYF
TGTGCCACCAGCAGAGATATGGGAATAGCGGGAGAGACCCAGTACTTC
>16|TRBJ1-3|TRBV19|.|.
CASSIDLEVGGNTIYF
TGTGCCAGTAGTATAGATCTAGAGGTCGGCGGAAACACCATATATTTT
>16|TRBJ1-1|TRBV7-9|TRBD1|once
CASSYTGGALYTEAFF
TGTGCCAGCAGCTATACAGGGGGCGCGTTGTACACTGAAGCTTTCTTT
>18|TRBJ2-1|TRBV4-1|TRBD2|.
CASSQDSRTGGVNNEQFF
TGCGCCAGCAGCCAAGATAGTCGGACGGGAGGGGTAAACAATGAGCAGTTCTTC
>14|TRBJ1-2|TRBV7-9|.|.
CAGSLETDTYGYTF
TGTGCCGGCAGCTTAGAAACAGACACCTATGGCTACACCTTC
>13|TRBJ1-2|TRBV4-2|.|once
CASSQEQPNGYTF
TGTGCCAGCAGCCAAGAACAGCCGAATGGCTACACCTTC
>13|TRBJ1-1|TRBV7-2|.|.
CASSLGEITEAFF
TGTGCCAGCAGTTTAGGGGAGATCACTGAAGCTTTCTTT
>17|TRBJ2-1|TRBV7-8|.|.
CASSLAALYGDHNEQFF
TGTGCCAGCAGCTTAGCGGCCTTGTATGGTGATCATAATGAGCAGTTCTTC
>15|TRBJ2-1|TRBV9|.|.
CASSVEGTGGNEQFF
TGTGCCAGCAGCGTAGAGGGGACCGGGGGCAATGAGCAGTTCTTC
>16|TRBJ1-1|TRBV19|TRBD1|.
CASSILPGQGAAEAFF
TGTGCCAGTAGTATACTACCGGGACAGGGGGCGGCTGAAGCTTTCTTT
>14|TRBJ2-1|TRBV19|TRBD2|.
CASRGGSDYNEQFF
TGTGCCAGTAGAGGCGGGAGCGACTACAATGAGCAGTTCTTC
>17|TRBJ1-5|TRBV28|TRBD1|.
CASSLFPRQGAYQPQHF
TGTGCCAGCAGTTTGTTTCCGAGACAGGGGGCTTATCAGCCCCAGCATTTT
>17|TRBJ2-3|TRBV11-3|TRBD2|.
CASSLGTSGTSTDTQYF
TGTGCCAGCAGCTTAGGGACTAGCGGGACTAGCACAGATACGCAGTATTTT